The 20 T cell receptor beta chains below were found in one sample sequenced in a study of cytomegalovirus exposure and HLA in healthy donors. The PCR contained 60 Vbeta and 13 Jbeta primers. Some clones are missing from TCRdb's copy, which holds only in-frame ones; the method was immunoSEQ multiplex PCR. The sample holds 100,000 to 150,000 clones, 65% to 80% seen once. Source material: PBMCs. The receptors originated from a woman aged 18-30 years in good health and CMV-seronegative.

The DNA for the CDR3 is TGTGCCAGCCGTAGCGCCCGCACAGATACGCAGTATTTT. This codes for CASRSARTDTQYF. The rearrangement joins TRBV2 to TRBJ2-3; D might be TRBD2 (5 bases). The CDR3 runs 13 residues. CDR1 and CDR2 (germline): SNHLY, FYNNEI. V shed 8 bases and J shed 1 base, with 10 bases lying between them.

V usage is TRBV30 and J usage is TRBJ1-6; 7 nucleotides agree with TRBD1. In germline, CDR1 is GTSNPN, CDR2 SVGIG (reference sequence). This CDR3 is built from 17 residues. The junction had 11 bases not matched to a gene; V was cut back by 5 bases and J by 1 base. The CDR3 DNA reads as TGTGCCTGGTCTTCCCACAGGGGAGCGTCCTATAATTCACCCCTCCACTTT. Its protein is CAWSSHRGASYNSPLHF.

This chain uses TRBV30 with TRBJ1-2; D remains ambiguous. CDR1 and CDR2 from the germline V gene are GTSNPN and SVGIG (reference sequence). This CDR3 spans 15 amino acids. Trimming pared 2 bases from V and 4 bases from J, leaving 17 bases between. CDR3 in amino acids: CAWSLEVLYGYGYTF. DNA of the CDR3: TGTGCCTGGAGTCTAGAGGTCCTTTACGGCTATGGCTACACCTTC.

Here the CDR3 reads CASFSRAGGGGYTF. The CDR3 DNA follows: TGTGCCAGCTTCTCCAGGGCAGGGGGCGGGGGCTACACCTTC. The chain carries TRBV6-5 and TRBJ1-2, with 8 bases lining up with TRBD1. The length of the CDR3 is 14 residues. CDR1 and CDR2 (germline): MNHEY, SVGAGI. V dropped 8 bases and J dropped 8; count of bases not matched to a gene: 13.

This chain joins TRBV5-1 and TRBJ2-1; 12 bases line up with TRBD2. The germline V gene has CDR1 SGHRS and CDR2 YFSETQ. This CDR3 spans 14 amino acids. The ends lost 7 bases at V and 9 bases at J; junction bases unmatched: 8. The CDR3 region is CASPTSGSEGEQFF. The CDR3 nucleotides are TGCGCCAGCCCGACTAGCGGGAGTGAGGGTGAGCAGTTCTTC.

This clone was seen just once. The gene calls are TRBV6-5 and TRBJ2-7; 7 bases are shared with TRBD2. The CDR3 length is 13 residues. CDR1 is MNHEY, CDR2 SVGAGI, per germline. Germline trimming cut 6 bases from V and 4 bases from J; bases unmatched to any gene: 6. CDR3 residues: CASSWGEGYEQYF. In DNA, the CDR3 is TGTGCCAGCAGCTGGGGGGAGGGGTACGAGCAGTACTTC.

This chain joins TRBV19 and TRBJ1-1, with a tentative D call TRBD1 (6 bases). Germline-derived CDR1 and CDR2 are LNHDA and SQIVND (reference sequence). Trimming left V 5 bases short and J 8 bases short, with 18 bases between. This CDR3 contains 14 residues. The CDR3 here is CASSSRQVGGEAFF. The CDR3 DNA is TGTGCCAGTAGTTCAAGACAGGTCGGAGGCGAAGCTTTCTTT.

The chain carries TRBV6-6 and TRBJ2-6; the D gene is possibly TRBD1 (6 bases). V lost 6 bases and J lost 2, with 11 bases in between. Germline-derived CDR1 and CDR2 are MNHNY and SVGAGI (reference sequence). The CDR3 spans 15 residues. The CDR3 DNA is TGTGCCAGCAGCCTACAGGGAACTGGGGCCAACGTCCTGACTTTC. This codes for CASSLQGTGANVLTF.

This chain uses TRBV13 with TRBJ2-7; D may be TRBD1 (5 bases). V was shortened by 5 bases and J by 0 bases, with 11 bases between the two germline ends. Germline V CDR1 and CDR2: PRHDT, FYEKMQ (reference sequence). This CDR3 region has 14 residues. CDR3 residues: CASSGPTDSYEQYF. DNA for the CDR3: TGTGCCAGCAGCGGACCGACAGACTCCTACGAGCAGTACTTC.

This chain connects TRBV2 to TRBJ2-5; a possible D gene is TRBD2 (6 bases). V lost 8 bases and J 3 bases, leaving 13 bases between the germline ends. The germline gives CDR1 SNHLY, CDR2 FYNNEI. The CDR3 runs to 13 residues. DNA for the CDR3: TGTGCCAGCGGACGGGAGTCGGAAGAGACCCAGTACTTC. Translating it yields CASGRESEETQYF.

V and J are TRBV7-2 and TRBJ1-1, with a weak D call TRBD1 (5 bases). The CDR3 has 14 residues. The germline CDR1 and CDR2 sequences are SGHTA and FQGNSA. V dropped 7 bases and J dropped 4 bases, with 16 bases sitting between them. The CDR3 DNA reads TGTGCCAGCACCTTCGGGGGATGGGGCACTGAAGCTTTCTTT. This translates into CASTFGGWGTEAFF.

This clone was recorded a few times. The CDR3 nucleotides read TGTGCCGGGATGGGCGGGCTCTACGAGCAGTACTTC. It codes for CAGMGGLYEQYF. V gene TRBV30 combines with J gene TRBJ2-7; TRBD2 is a possible D gene (5 bases). Germline V lookup: CDR1 GTSNPN, CDR2 SVGIG (reference sequence). Trimming cost V 8 bases and J 3 bases, with 14 bases left between them. This CDR3 is built from 12 residues.

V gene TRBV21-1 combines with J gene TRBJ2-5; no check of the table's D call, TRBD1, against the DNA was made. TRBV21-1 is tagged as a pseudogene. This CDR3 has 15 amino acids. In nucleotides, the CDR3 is TGTGCCAGCAGCCCCCAGACAGGGAACGGAGAGACCCAGTACTTC. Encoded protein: CASSPQTGNGETQYF.

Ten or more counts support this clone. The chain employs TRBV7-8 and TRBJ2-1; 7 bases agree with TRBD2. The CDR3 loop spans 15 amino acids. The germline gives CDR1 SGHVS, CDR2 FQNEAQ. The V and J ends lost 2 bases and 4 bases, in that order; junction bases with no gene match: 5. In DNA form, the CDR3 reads TGTGCCAGCAGCTTACTAGCGGCTAATTACAATGAGCAGTTCTTC. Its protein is CASSLLAANYNEQFF.

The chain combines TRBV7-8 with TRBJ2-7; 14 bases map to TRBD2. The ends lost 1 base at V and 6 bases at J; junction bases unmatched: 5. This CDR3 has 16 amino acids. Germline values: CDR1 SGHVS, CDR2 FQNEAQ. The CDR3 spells CASSLVGLAGEGEQYF. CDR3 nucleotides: TGTGCCAGCAGCTTAGTGGGACTAGCGGGAGAAGGCGAGCAGTACTTC. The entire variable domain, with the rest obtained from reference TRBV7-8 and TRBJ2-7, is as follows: GAGVSQSPRYKVAKRGQDVALRCDPISGHVSLFWYQQALGQGPEFLTYFQNEAQLDKSGLPSDRFFAERPEGSVSTLKIQRTQQEDSAVYLCASSLVGLAGEGEQYFGPGTRLTVT.

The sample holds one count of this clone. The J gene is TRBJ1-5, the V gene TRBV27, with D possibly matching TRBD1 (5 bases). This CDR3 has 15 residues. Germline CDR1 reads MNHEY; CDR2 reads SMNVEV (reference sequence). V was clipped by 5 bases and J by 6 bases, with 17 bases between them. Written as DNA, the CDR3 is TGTGCCAGCAGTGTAGCCCCAGGGTTGGGTCAGCCCCAGCATTTT. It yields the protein CASSVAPGLGQPQHF.

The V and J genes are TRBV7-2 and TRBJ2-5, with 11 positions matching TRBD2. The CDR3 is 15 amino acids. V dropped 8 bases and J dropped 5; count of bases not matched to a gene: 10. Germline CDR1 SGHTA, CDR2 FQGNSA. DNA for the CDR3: TGTGCCAGCGTCCCATTAGCGGGAGGGGCGGAGACCCAGTACTTC. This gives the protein CASVPLAGGAETQYF.

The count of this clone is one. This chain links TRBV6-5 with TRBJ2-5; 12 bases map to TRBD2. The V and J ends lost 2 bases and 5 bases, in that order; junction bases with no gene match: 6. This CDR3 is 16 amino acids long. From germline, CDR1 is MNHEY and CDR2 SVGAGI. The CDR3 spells CASSYLAGGPWETQYF. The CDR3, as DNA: TGTGCCAGCAGTTACCTAGCGGGAGGGCCCTGGGAGACCCAGTACTTC.

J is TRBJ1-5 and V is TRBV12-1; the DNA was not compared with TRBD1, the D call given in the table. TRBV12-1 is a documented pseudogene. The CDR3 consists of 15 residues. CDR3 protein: CASSLRRGGNQPQHF. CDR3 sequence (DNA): TGTGCCAGCAGCTTGCGCAGGGGAGGCAATCAGCCCCAGCATTTT.

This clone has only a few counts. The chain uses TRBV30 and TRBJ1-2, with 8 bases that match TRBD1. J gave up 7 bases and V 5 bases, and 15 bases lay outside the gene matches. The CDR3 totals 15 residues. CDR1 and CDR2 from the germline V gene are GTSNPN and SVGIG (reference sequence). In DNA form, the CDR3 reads TGTGCCTGGTACTCGGCTTTGGGGACAGGCCTTGGCTACACCTTC. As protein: CAWYSALGTGLGYTF.